The 26 T cell receptor beta chains presented below share a single source sample, sequenced in a study of T cell changes during pregnancy in multiple sclerosis. Produced via immunoSEQ multiplex PCR; TCRdb's table is partial and in-frame only. This sample has 58,000 or so clones, with around 90% found just once. The sample in question was CD4+ T cells from peripheral blood mononuclear cells, obtained in the third trimester of pregnancy. Receptors were obtained from a female donor with multiple sclerosis, enrolled in a pregnancy study.

V is TRBV10-1 and J is TRBJ1-2; 8 bases agree with TRBD1. This CDR3 is built from 15 residues. After removal of 11 bases from V and 7 bases from J, the junction contained 18 bases not matched to a gene. Germline V lookup: CDR1 WNHNN, CDR2 SYGVQD (reference sequence). CDR3 loop: CADRGTGTGNGGYTF. CDR3 bases: TGCGCCGACAGAGGGACAGGAACTGGCAATGGTGGCTACACCTTC.

This chain joins TRBV27 and TRBJ2-7, with TRBD1 identical over 9 bases. Germline V gene lookup returns CDR1 MNHEY and CDR2 SMNVEV (reference sequence). The junction had 5 bases not matched to a gene; V was cut back by 6 bases and J by 5 bases. This CDR3 is built from 13 residues. The chain's CDR3 is CASRDRGKNEQYF. DNA of the CDR3: TGTGCCAGCAGGGACAGGGGAAAGAACGAGCAGTACTTC.

V is TRBV5-1 and J is TRBJ1-2; 8 bases match TRBD1. The J segment lost 8 bases and the V segment lost 1 base, leaving 13 bases of the junction unmatched. Germline V gives CDR1 SGHRS, CDR2 YFSETQ. CDR3 size: 16 residues. In nucleotides, the CDR3 is TGCGCCAGCAGCTTGTCCCAGGGGGCGTCAGGTACGGGCTACACCTTC. Its translation is CASSLSQGASGTGYTF.

This chain uses TRBV4-2 with TRBJ2-3; perhaps TRBD2 as D (5 bases). Germline-derived CDR1 and CDR2 are LGHNA and YNFKEQ. V lost 3 bases and J lost 2, with 9 bases in between. The CDR3 totals 14 residues. In nucleotides, the CDR3 is TGTGCCAGCAGCCAGGGAGAACCCACAGATACGCAGTATTTT. It translates to CASSQGEPTDTQYF.

This chain joins TRBV27 and TRBJ1-6; D is unresolved. CDR3 length: 15 amino acids. Trimming took 2 bases from V and 5 from J, leaving 10 bases between them. CDR1 is MNHEY and CDR2 is SMNVEV in the germline V gene (reference sequence). As DNA, the CDR3 is TGTGCCAGCAGTTTAGGGAGCGGGAATAATTCACCCCTCCACTTT. Encoded protein: CASSLGSGNNSPLHF.

The sample holds one count of this clone. This chain joins TRBV2 and TRBJ2-1; 9 bases match TRBD1. Germline V gene data show CDR1 as SNHLY and CDR2 as FYNNEI. V was pared by 4 bases and J by 4 bases, with 17 bases of the junction left unmatched. The CDR3 covers 19 residues. The CDR3 nucleotides read TGTGCCAGCAGTGCGGCGGGACAGGGTTTCATGGGGGGATACAATGAGCAGTTCTTC. Amino acids: CASSAAGQGFMGGYNEQFF.

This CDR3 is CASSFRQGDEQYF. In DNA, the CDR3 is TGCGCCAGCAGCTTCCGACAGGGTGACGAGCAGTACTTC. The chain employs TRBV5-1 and TRBJ2-7, with 7 bases matching TRBD1. The V gene's germline CDR1 is SGHRS and CDR2 YFSETQ. CDR3 size: 13 residues. The V and J ends lost 2 bases and 5 bases, in that order; junction bases with no gene match: 4.

The chain recombines TRBV7-8 with TRBJ1-1, with 8 positions matching TRBD1. J lost 2 bases, V lost 4 bases, and 6 bases had no gene match. The CDR3 runs 15 residues. The V gene's germline CDR1 is SGHVS and CDR2 FQNEAQ. CDR3 DNA: TGTGCCAGCAGCTCGATGGGACAGGTCAACACTGAAGCTTTCTTT. Translating it yields CASSSMGQVNTEAFF.

This chain uses TRBV30 with TRBJ1-5; D gene uncertain. The CDR3 is 13 residues long. Per germline, CDR1 GTSNPN and CDR2 SVGIG (reference sequence). The V end was cut by 1 base, the J end by 5 bases, with 9 bases between. The CDR3 sequence is CAWSAGSDQPQHF. In nucleotides, the CDR3 is TGTGCCTGGAGTGCCGGTAGTGATCAGCCCCAGCATTTT.

V and J are TRBV28 and TRBJ2-2, with 7 bases that match TRBD1. Trimming cost V 7 bases and J 5 bases; bases outside gene matches: 7. The CDR3 is 14 residues long. Germline CDR1 MDHEN, CDR2 SYDVKM. The CDR3: CASTAPDRTGELFF. CDR3 coding DNA: TGTGCCAGCACCGCCCCGGACAGGACCGGGGAGCTGTTTTTT.

The chain uses TRBV7-2 and TRBJ2-1; D possibly corresponds to TRBD2 (6 bases). The CDR3 runs 12 residues. In germline, CDR1 is SGHTA, CDR2 FQGNSA. V was pared by 7 bases and J by 8 bases, with 12 bases between. The CDR3 reads CASTPGVDEQFF. CDR3 in DNA: TGTGCCAGCACCCCGGGGGTCGATGAGCAGTTCTTC.

The V gene is TRBV29-1, the J gene TRBJ2-1, with D possibly matching TRBD2 (5 bases). The germline V gene has CDR1 SQVTM and CDR2 ANQGSEA. The V end lost 7 bases, the J end lost 7 bases, and 17 bases lay between the germline ends. CDR3 length: 13 residues. This chain's CDR3 is CSGYSGIQNEQFF. As DNA, the CDR3 is TGCAGCGGATACTCCGGGATCCAGAATGAGCAGTTCTTC.

J is TRBJ2-7 and V is TRBV27; tentative D call: TRBD1 (5 bases). Per the germline V gene, CDR1 is MNHEY and CDR2 is SMNVEV (reference sequence). This CDR3 is built from 16 residues. V was clipped by 6 bases and J by 1 base, with 19 bases between them. DNA of the CDR3: TGTGCCAGCAGAGGGGCCTCGTTTGGGGCTTCCTACGAGCAGTACTTC. Its translation: CASRGASFGASYEQYF.

The chain employs TRBV5-1 and TRBJ2-5; TRBD1 aligns across 8 bases. Germline V CDR1 and CDR2: SGHRS, YFSETQ. Trimming took 4 bases from V and 5 from J; bases not matched to a gene: 7. The CDR3 is 14 residues long. CDR3 bases: TGCGCCAGCAGCAGGCAGGGGGCCCAGGAGACCCAGTACTTC. The encoded protein is CASSRQGAQETQYF.

The chain is built from TRBV19 and TRBJ2-1; 7 positions match TRBD1. In germline, CDR1 is LNHDA, CDR2 SQIVND (reference sequence). Trimming removed 1 base from V and 7 bases from J; junction bases left unmatched: 1. The CDR3 spans 13 residues. CDR3 protein: CASSIGRGNEQFF. The DNA of the CDR3 is TGTGCCAGTAGTATAGGCAGGGGGAATGAGCAGTTCTTC.

The genes are TRBV7-2 and TRBJ1-5; D gene ambiguous. The CDR3 spans 16 residues. Germline CDR1 reads SGHTA; CDR2 reads FQGNSA. Trimming pared 0 bases from V and 1 base from J, leaving 10 bases between. CDR3 amino acids: CASSLALALSNQPQHF. For the CDR3, the DNA is TGTGCCAGCAGCTTAGCGCTAGCCCTGAGCAATCAGCCCCAGCATTTT. The full variable domain, completed using reference TRBV7-2 and TRBJ1-5, is GAGVSQSPSNKVTEKGKDVELRCDPISGHTALYWYRQSLGQGLEFLIYFQGNSAPDKSGLPSDRFSAERTGGSVSTLTIQRTQQEDSAVYLCASSLALALSNQPQHFGDGTRLSIL.

The V call is TRBV7-9, the J call TRBJ2-6, with 7 bases aligning to TRBD1. V shed 6 bases, J shed 0 bases, and the junction held 11 bases outside the gene matches. In germline, CDR1 is SEHNR, CDR2 FQNEAQ (reference sequence). The CDR3 length is 18 residues. The CDR3 protein is CASSSGTVPFSGANVLTF. As DNA, the CDR3 is TGTGCCAGCAGTTCCGGGACAGTCCCCTTCTCTGGGGCCAACGTCCTGACTTTC. Combining the CDR3 with reference TRBV7-9 and TRBJ2-6 gives the whole variable domain DTGVSQNPRHKITKRGQNVTFRCDPISEHNRLYWYRQTLGQGPEFLTYFQNEAQLEKSRLLSDRFSAERPKGSFSTLEIQRTEQGDSAMYLCASSSGTVPFSGANVLTFGAGSRLTVL.

The chain employs TRBV2 and TRBJ2-2; 14 bases align to TRBD2. CDR1 is SNHLY, CDR2 FYNNEI, per germline. This CDR3 is built from 15 residues. The ends lost 6 bases at V and 7 bases at J; junction bases unmatched: 4. The CDR3 reads CASRRLAGGHGELFF. The DNA of the CDR3 is TGTGCCAGCAGACGACTAGCGGGGGGGCACGGGGAGCTGTTTTTT.

V and J are TRBV6-5 and TRBJ1-6, with 8 nucleotides matching TRBD1. CDR1 is MNHEY, CDR2 SVGAGI, per germline. V trimming: 6 bases; J trimming: 1 base; junction bases outside the gene matches: 2. The CDR3 is made up of 15 amino acids. This CDR3 reads CASRQGASYNSPLHF. Written as DNA, the CDR3 is TGTGCCAGCAGGCAGGGGGCTTCCTATAATTCACCCCTCCACTTT.

This chain links TRBV18 with TRBJ1-1; D remains unclear. V was cut by 1 base and J by 0 bases, with 12 bases left in between. Looked up from germline, CDR1 is KGHSH and CDR2 is LQKENI. CDR3 length: 16 residues. The CDR3 here is CASSPLAVGMNTEAFF. In DNA form, the CDR3 reads TGTGCCAGCTCACCACTGGCAGTTGGCATGAACACTGAAGCTTTCTTT.

The genes are TRBV11-2 and TRBJ2-5, with TRBD2 matching over 7 bases. Unmatched junction bases numbered 9, after V lost 1 base and J lost 4 bases. CDR1 is SGHAT, CDR2 FQNNGV, per germline. The CDR3 length is 16 residues. CDR3 bases: TGTGCCAGCAGCTTAGTGGTTGGGGGGGTTGGAGAGACCCAGTACTTC. Its translation is CASSLVVGGVGETQYF. Looking up the rest from reference TRBV11-2 and TRBJ2-5 gives the full variable domain: EAGVAQSPRYKIIEKRQSVAFWCNPISGHATLYWYQQILGQGPKLLIQFQNNGVVDDSQLPKDRFSAERLKGVDSTLKIQPAKLEDSAVYLCASSLVVGGVGETQYFGPGTRLLVL.

This clone was recorded once. The J gene is TRBJ2-3, the V gene TRBV9, with D possibly matching TRBD2 (7 bases). There are 13 residues in the CDR3. The V gene lost 7 bases and the J gene lost 5 bases, with 14 bases spanning the gap. Germline V gene lookup returns CDR1 SGDLS and CDR2 YYNGEE. CDR3 bases: TGTGCCAGCGAGGGGGGGCTTGGAGATACGCAGTATTTT. This sequence encodes CASEGGLGDTQYF.

The V call is TRBV6-5, the J call TRBJ2-5; possible D gene TRBD2, 5 bases. This CDR3 has 13 amino acids. CDR1 and CDR2 (germline): MNHEY, SVGAGI. Between the trimmed V and J ends, which lost 7 bases and 5 bases, there was a span of 14 bases. As DNA, the CDR3 is TGTGCCAGCAACCGAACTCCGGGGGAGACCCAGTACTTC. It specifies CASNRTPGETQYF.

The genes are TRBV2 and TRBJ1-2; D is unclear. CDR3 length: 13 amino acids. CDR1 is SNHLY and CDR2 is FYNNEI in the germline V gene. V lost 3 bases to trimming and J lost 5 bases, with 10 bases between them. The CDR3 reads CASSERQLYGYTF. CDR3 in DNA: TGTGCCAGCAGTGAGAGGCAGTTGTATGGCTACACCTTC. Based on the CDR3 plus reference TRBV2 and TRBJ1-2, the full variable domain is EPEVTQTPSHQVTQMGQEVILRCVPISNHLYFYWYRQILGQKVEFLVSFYNNEISEKSEIFDDQFSVERPDGSNFTLKIRSTKLEDSAMYFCASSERQLYGYTFGSGTRLTVV.

The table lists this clone with a count of one. The rearrangement uses TRBV5-4 and TRBJ2-5; D is perhaps TRBD2 (7 bases). CDR3 size: 16 residues. From germline, CDR1 is SGHNT and CDR2 YYREEE (reference sequence). Trimming cost V 4 bases and J 4 bases, with 20 bases left between them. This chain's CDR3 is CASSQEVRGRGETQYF. Here the CDR3 DNA reads TGTGCCAGCAGCCAGGAAGTGCGGGGGCGGGGAGAGACCCAGTACTTC.

V is TRBV10-1 and J is TRBJ1-5; 7 positions agree with TRBD1. This CDR3 region has 15 residues. Germline V gene sequence: CDR1 WNHNN, CDR2 SYGVQD (reference sequence). The J segment lost 6 bases and the V segment lost 4 bases, leaving 9 bases of the junction unmatched. The CDR3 DNA reads TGCGCCAGCAGTGGACAGGGAAGTCAGGTTCAGCCCCAGCATTTT. Its translation: CASSGQGSQVQPQHF.